This TCR beta chain is drawn from a study of T cells in localized non-small cell lung cancer (TCRdb year 2020). At the level of the whole study: The study analyzed T cell repertoires of 200 to 250 early-stage NSCLC patients, comparing tumors and uninvolved tumor-adjacent lungs. Of the NSCLC patients, 129 were male and approximately 99 were female, and the mean age was around 70 years. All 220 or so NSCLC patients in the cohort were treatment-naive and had localized lung tumors that were resected.

The immunoSEQ Assay was used to sequence TCR beta CDR3 regions from DNA. In the authors' own workflow: To compute T cell density, TCR beta template counts were normalized to usable DNA, which was estimated by amplifying housekeeping genes. The preseqR package was used to estimate richness by extrapolating to 400,000 templates for PBMC samples and to 120,000 templates for tissue samples. Clonality was calculated as one minus Pielou's evenness. Tissue-enriched TCRs were identified by differential abundance testing using productive amino-acid clonotypes, minimum total count 5 and alpha 0.1. The Jaccard Index and the Morisita Overlap Index were used to measure how much the repertoires overlapped between compartments. GLIPH grouped TCR beta CDR3s together with public tetramer-defined viral CDR3s, and a viral motif had to include at least three viral sequences and also show V-gene enrichment. TCRdb mirrors the immuneACCESS table, restricted to in-frame sequences. Some clones are absent from its copies; in checked studies, under half trace to an unresolved V gene, and the reason for the others is unknown. The DNA gave D and trimming, while V, J and clone size come from that table. For this sample the table gives around 15,000 clones, of which approximately 85% were detected only once. Around 4.2% of the sample is taken by the ten largest.

A word on this clone: It lacks a known antigen. No clone much larger than this one lies a single base away; base qualities are absent.

At diagnosis, tumor, uninvolved tumor-adjacent lung and peripheral blood were collected and then preserved as a mix of FFPE and fresh-frozen material. Blood samples were analyzed as peripheral blood mononuclear cells for TCR repertoire profiling. The CDR3 has 11 amino acids, counting the end cysteine and phenylalanine. Only CDR3 DNA is held: 33 bases, read in frame from base 1. V gives up 4 bases and J gives up 3 bases, and the segment between their germline ends measures 3 bases. CDR1 is given as SGDLS and CDR2 as YYNGEE, both from the germline V gene. Results and caveats for the whole study, not just this receptor: The highest T cell clonality was observed in uninvolved tumor-adjacent lung, where clonality exceeded that of tumor, suggesting that antigenic responses were more focused in uninvolved tumor-adjacent lung. A median of around 50 of the top 100 tumor clones turned up in the paired uninvolved adjacent lung, and roughly 28 of those clones also ranked among the top 100 of that same adjacent lung. Because the study design was exploratory, TCR variables were selected using unadjusted p-values without false-discovery rate correction. Because multi-region tumor sequencing was not performed, intratumor heterogeneity could not be ruled out. Higher T cell density in blood was associated with longer overall survival, whereas higher clonality in adjacent lung was associated with shorter survival.

The sequences come from peripheral blood, collected before any cancer treatment. The chain employs TRBV9 and TRBJ2-3; the D gene cannot be resolved reliably. The receptor was derived from a woman aged 40 to 75 with stage I lung adenocarcinoma. The nucleotide sequence is given as TGTGCCAGCAGCACTACAGATACGCAGTATTTT. Its coded protein is CASSTTDTQYF. Where the CDR3 stops, the reference TRBV9 and TRBJ2-3 genes take over; the full variable domain is DSGVTQTPKHLITATGQRVTLRCSPRSGDLSVYWYQQSLDQGLQFLIQYYNGEERAKGNILERFSAQQFPDLHSELNLSSLELGDSALYFCASSTTDTQYFGPGTRLTVL.